This TCR beta chain was sequenced during a study of radiotherapy plus CTLA-4 blockade in lung cancer. At the level of the study: Objective responses were documented in around 19% of patients, with disease control in approximately 31%. General observations from the study: Tumor-derived TCR clones expanded in blood after radiotherapy plus ipilimumab. The authors reported that early blood T cell clone dynamics, with interferon-beta, best predicted response.

Assay used: immunoSEQ multiplex PCR; TCRdb lists only in-frame clones, some missing. The data show about 49,000 clones, with 70% to 75% seen just once and roughly 4% held by the top ten. A single count supports this clone. Antigen unknown. The receptor was derived from a human donor with non-small cell lung cancer who had a complete response to radiotherapy plus ipilimumab. The source material was peripheral blood, sampled from a patient treated with radiotherapy plus ipilimumab.

DNA of the CDR3: TGCGCCAGCAGTTTACGGCAACACAGGGTGTCCTACGAGCAGTACTTC. It specifies CASSLRQHRVSYEQYF. The rearrangement uses TRBV10-1 and TRBJ2-7; weak D call: TRBD1 (6 bases). Per the germline V gene, CDR1 is WNHNN and CDR2 is SYGVQD (reference sequence). This CDR3 is 16 amino acids long. The V gene lost 5 bases and the J gene lost 1 base, with 18 bases spanning the gap.